These T cell receptor beta chains were read from a single sample in a study of CD4+ T cells in melanoma. Clones were read by immunoSEQ multiplex PCR, and TCRdb kept only the in-frame ones, dropping some. The sample lists 50,000 or so clones, approximately 89% occurring once. The specimen sequenced was peripheral blood. The source is a human donor with melanoma. CDR3s include the opening cysteine and the closing phenylalanine or tryptophan. The D gene is left open where the match is weak. Clone size is stated in some rows and not others, as once, few, many or a class when expanded.

J: TRBJ1-5; D: .; V: TRBV19; size: .; CDR3: CASKRGASNQPQHF; DNA: TGTGCCAGTAAACGGGGGGCGAGCAATCAGCCCCAGCATTTT
J: TRBJ2-1; D: TRBD2; V: TRBV6-1; size: .; CDR3: CASSELSGLAGLEQFF; DNA: TGTGCCAGCAGTGAATTATCGGGACTAGCGGGGCTTGAGCAGTTCTTC
J: TRBJ1-5; D: .; V: TRBV10-2; size: .; CDR3: CASSEINNQPQHF; DNA: TGCGCCAGCAGTGAGATCAACAATCAGCCCCAGCATTTT
J: TRBJ1-2; D: .; V: TRBV7-2; size: .; CDR3: CASSGGVGGFGYTF; DNA: TGTGCCAGCAGCGGGGGGGTCGGCGGGTTTGGCTACACCTTC
J: TRBJ1-6; D: .; V: TRBV28; size: .; CDR3: CASRQGTNSPLHF; DNA: TGTGCCAGCAGACAGGGTACTAATTCACCCCTCCACTTT
J: TRBJ1-1; D: TRBD1; V: TRBV30; size: .; CDR3: CALGGPGGVNTEAFF; DNA: TGTGCCCTAGGAGGGCCAGGGGGGGTAAACACTGAAGCTTTCTTT
J: TRBJ2-2; D: .; V: TRBV19; size: .; CDR3: CASSITPTGELFF; DNA: TGTGCCAGTAGTATAACTCCGACCGGGGAGCTGTTTTTT
J: TRBJ1-4; D: TRBD1; V: TRBV29-1; size: .; CDR3: CSVLRTGGGEKLFF; DNA: TGCAGCGTGCTAAGGACAGGGGGGGGTGAAAAACTGTTTTTT
J: TRBJ1-3; D: .; V: TRBV4-1; size: .; CDR3: CASSQEGISGNTIYF; DNA: TGCGCCAGCAGCCAAGAGGGTATCTCTGGAAACACCATATATTTT
J: TRBJ2-3; D: TRBD2; V: TRBV28; size: .; CDR3: CASSQSSTGGAGDTQYF; DNA: TGTGCCAGCAGTCAGTCCTCCACCGGGGGGGCGGGAGATACGCAGTATTTT
J: TRBJ1-4; D: .; V: TRBV30; size: .; CDR3: CAWKYGGGGEKLFF; DNA: TGTGCCTGGAAATATGGTGGCGGGGGGGAAAAACTGTTTTTT
J: TRBJ2-2; D: .; V: TRBV21-1; size: .; CDR3: CASSTIPRAGGHPRGLPGELFF; DNA: TGTGCCAGCAGCACCATACCCCGGGCAGGGGGCCACCCTCGAGGGTTACCCGGGGAGCTGTTTTTT
J: TRBJ2-5; D: .; V: TRBV5-1; size: .; CDR3: CASSSREETQYF; DNA: TGCGCCAGCAGTTCCAGGGAAGAGACCCAGTACTTC
J: TRBJ1-1; D: .; V: TRBV9; size: few; CDR3: CASSVGESGGGTEAFF; DNA: TGTGCCAGCAGCGTAGGTGAATCCGGGGGTGGAACTGAAGCTTTCTTT
J: TRBJ2-1; D: .; V: TRBV4-2; size: .; CDR3: CASSQGLTNEQFF; DNA: TGTGCCAGCAGCCAAGGGTTAACAAATGAGCAGTTCTTC
J: TRBJ1-1; D: TRBD1; V: TRBV18; size: .; CDR3: CASSSVGQGQNTEAFF; DNA: TGTGCCAGCTCGTCGGTAGGACAGGGACAGAACACTGAAGCTTTCTTT
J: TRBJ1-1; D: .; V: TRBV7-6; size: once; CDR3: CASTFPGGRAFF; DNA: TGTGCCAGCACCTTTCCCGGAGGGAGAGCTTTCTTT
J: TRBJ2-7; D: .; V: TRBV6-6; size: .; CDR3: CASSYSFYEQYF; DNA: TGTGCCAGCAGTTACTCCTTTTACGAGCAGTACTTC
J: TRBJ1-2; D: .; V: TRBV13; size: .; CDR3: CASTQRAVNYGYTF; DNA: TGTGCCAGCACCCAACGCGCAGTAAACTATGGCTACACCTTC
J: TRBJ2-7; D: .; V: TRBV6-5; size: .; CDR3: CASSYSRQGISEQYF; DNA: TGTGCCAGCAGTTACTCGAGGCAGGGGATAAGCGAGCAGTACTTC
J: TRBJ2-3; D: .; V: TRBV9; size: .; CDR3: CASSVSGAVALDTQYF; DNA: TGTGCCAGCAGCGTATCGGGGGCGGTGGCGTTAGATACGCAGTATTTT
J: TRBJ1-3; D: .; V: TRBV29-1; size: .; CDR3: CSVEISGGGNTIYF; DNA: TGCAGCGTTGAGATTTCGGGGGGTGGAAACACCATATATTTT
J: TRBJ2-2; D: .; V: TRBV10-3; size: .; CDR3: CAIKTGNTGELFF; DNA: TGTGCCATCAAGACCGGCAACACCGGGGAGCTGTTTTTT
J: TRBJ2-7; D: .; V: TRBV4-1; size: .; CDR3: CASSQRKTGINEQYF; DNA: TGCGCCAGCAGCCAACGCAAGACAGGTATAAACGAGCAGTACTTC
J: TRBJ1-5; D: .; V: TRBV14; size: .; CDR3: CASSQKGVQPQHF; DNA: TGTGCCAGCAGCCAAAAAGGGGTTCAGCCCCAGCATTTT
J: TRBJ1-1; D: .; V: TRBV18; size: .; CDR3: CASSPPGQQTEAFF; DNA: TGTGCCAGCTCACCCCCGGGACAACAAACAGAAGCTTTCTTT
J: TRBJ1-3; D: .; V: TRBV4-2; size: .; CDR3: CASSQPPRGGRSGNTIYF; DNA: TGTGCCAGCAGCCAACCTCCTCGCGGGGGGCGCTCTGGAAACACCATATATTTT
J: TRBJ2-3; D: TRBD2; V: TRBV10-3; size: .; CDR3: CAISGLAGWGTDTQYF; DNA: TGTGCCATCAGTGGTCTAGCGGGGTGGGGCACAGATACGCAGTATTTT
J: TRBJ1-1; D: .; V: TRBV6-1; size: .; CDR3: CASRGVWGTEAFF; DNA: TGTGCCAGCAGGGGAGTCTGGGGGACTGAAGCTTTCTTT
J: TRBJ1-2; D: .; V: TRBV19; size: .; CDR3: CASSIDNRSVYGYTF; DNA: TGTGCCAGTAGTATAGATAACCGGTCAGTCTATGGCTACACCTTC
J: TRBJ2-3; D: .; V: TRBV7-3; size: .; CDR3: CASSLQGSLGDTQYF; DNA: TGTGCCAGCAGCTTACAGGGGAGTTTGGGAGATACGCAGTATTTT
J: TRBJ1-1; D: .; V: TRBV4-1; size: .; CDR3: CASSQKAGWTEAFF; DNA: TGCGCCAGCAGCCAGAAGGCAGGTTGGACTGAAGCTTTCTTT
J: TRBJ1-6; D: .; V: TRBV27; size: .; CDR3: CASTDGNSPLHF; DNA: TGTGCCAGCACCGATGGTAATTCACCCCTCCACTTT
J: TRBJ1-5; D: TRBD1; V: TRBV7-9; size: .; CDR3: CASSSWDSNQPQHF; DNA: TGTGCCAGCAGCTCATGGGACAGTAATCAGCCCCAGCATTTT
J: TRBJ2-5; D: .; V: TRBV14; size: .; CDR3: CASQGGDQETQYF; DNA: TGTGCCAGCCAGGGGGGGGACCAAGAGACCCAGTACTTC
J: TRBJ1-6; D: .; V: TRBV4-3; size: .; CDR3: CASSPLGAGSNSPLHF; DNA: TGCGCCAGCAGCCCCCTCGGGGCAGGTAGTAATTCACCCCTCCACTTT
J: TRBJ2-7; D: .; V: TRBV13; size: .; CDR3: CASSLSGSYEQYF; DNA: TGTGCCAGCAGCTTATCTGGATCCTACGAGCAGTACTTC
J: TRBJ2-2; D: .; V: TRBV30; size: .; CDR3: CAWSVGAGVTGELFF; DNA: TGTGCCTGGAGTGTAGGGGCAGGTGTGACCGGGGAGCTGTTTTTT
J: TRBJ2-1; D: .; V: TRBV7-3; size: .; CDR3: CASSRTGDEQFF; DNA: TGTGCCAGCAGTCGGACTGGCGATGAGCAGTTCTTC
J: TRBJ1-6; D: .; V: TRBV18; size: .; CDR3: CASSLTEGQDSPLHF; DNA: TGTGCCAGCTCACTAACAGAGGGTCAGGATTCACCCCTCCACTTT
J: TRBJ1-1; D: .; V: TRBV4-1; size: once; CDR3: CASQGWNTEAFF; DNA: TGCGCCAGTCAGGGTTGGAACACTGAAGCTTTCTTT
J: TRBJ1-1; D: TRBD1; V: TRBV7-3; size: .; CDR3: CASSADGQGAEAFF; DNA: TGTGCCAGCAGCGCCGACGGACAGGGCGCTGAAGCTTTCTTT
J: TRBJ1-5; D: .; V: TRBV2; size: .; CDR3: CASNQGSNQPQHF; DNA: TGTGCCAGCAACCAAGGTAGCAATCAGCCCCAGCATTTT
J: TRBJ2-5; D: .; V: TRBV7-2; size: .; CDR3: CASSLGLWGRETQYF; DNA: TGTGCCAGCAGCTTAGGTCTGTGGGGACGGGAGACCCAGTACTTC
J: TRBJ2-7; D: TRBD1; V: TRBV4-3; size: .; CDR3: CASSRDRGDEQYF; DNA: TGCGCCAGCAGCCGGGACAGGGGCGACGAGCAGTACTTC
J: TRBJ2-4; D: TRBD1; V: TRBV28; size: .; CDR3: CASRPGQALAKNIQYF; DNA: TGTGCCAGCAGACCCGGACAGGCATTAGCCAAAAACATTCAGTACTTC
J: TRBJ2-1; D: TRBD2; V: TRBV18; size: .; CDR3: CASSPNWGGSYNEQFF; DNA: TGTGCCAGCTCACCCAATTGGGGGGGCTCCTACAATGAGCAGTTCTTC